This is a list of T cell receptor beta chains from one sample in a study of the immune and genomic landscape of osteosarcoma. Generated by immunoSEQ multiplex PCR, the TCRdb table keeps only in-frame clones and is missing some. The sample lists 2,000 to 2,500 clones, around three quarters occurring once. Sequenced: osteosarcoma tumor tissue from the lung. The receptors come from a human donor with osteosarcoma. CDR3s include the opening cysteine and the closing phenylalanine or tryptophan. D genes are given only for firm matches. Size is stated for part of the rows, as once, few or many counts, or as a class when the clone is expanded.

DNA: TGTGCCTGGAGTCCCGGGACAGAGAATTCACCCCTCCACTTT
CDR3: CAWSPGTENSPLHF
D: TRBD1
J: TRBJ1-6
size: few
V: TRBV30

DNA: TGTGCCAGCAGCTTAACGTTCGGCGCGGGCACCGGGGAGCTGTTTTTT
CDR3: CASSLTFGAGTGELFF
D: .
J: TRBJ2-2
size: .
V: TRBV7-3

DNA: TGCGCCAGCGCGGGCGGGACAGGTGACAGCGATGAGCAGTTCTTC
CDR3: CASAGGTGDSDEQFF
D: TRBD1
J: TRBJ2-1
size: .
V: TRBV5-1

DNA: TGTGCCAGCAGCCTGTGGGAGGGAAGGAGAACCGGGGAGCTGTTTTTT
CDR3: CASSLWEGRRTGELFF
D: TRBD2
J: TRBJ2-2
size: .
V: TRBV5-6

DNA: TGTGCCTGGAGTTCGTCCTACGAGCAGTACTTC
CDR3: CAWSSSYEQYF
D: .
J: TRBJ2-7
size: .
V: TRBV30

DNA: TGTGCCAGCTCACCCCAAGGGGGTTTGACAGATACGCAGTATTTT
CDR3: CASSPQGGLTDTQYF
D: .
J: TRBJ2-3
size: .
V: TRBV18

DNA: TGCGCCAGCAGCCTCGGGACAGACGTGGAGCAGTACTTC
CDR3: CASSLGTDVEQYF
D: TRBD1
J: TRBJ2-7
size: .
V: TRBV4-3

DNA: TGTGCCAGCATGGGGACGGCAGGTTTGGAGACCCAGTACTTC
CDR3: CASMGTAGLETQYF
D: .
J: TRBJ2-5
size: .
V: TRBV5-4

DNA: TGTGCCAGCAGCCAGATGCCCGGGGAGCTGTTTTTT
CDR3: CASSQMPGELFF
D: .
J: TRBJ2-2
size: .
V: TRBV7-3

DNA: TGTGCCAGCAGCGTGGGGGCAACAACTGAAGCTTTCTTT
CDR3: CASSVGATTEAFF
D: .
J: TRBJ1-1
size: .
V: TRBV9

DNA: TGTGCCAGCAGTACCCCTGACGGGAACTATGGCTACACCTTC
CDR3: CASSTPDGNYGYTF
D: .
J: TRBJ1-2
size: few
V: TRBV6-6

DNA: TGTGCCAGCAATGACAGGGCGTCCAACTATGGCTACACCTTC
CDR3: CASNDRASNYGYTF
D: TRBD1
J: TRBJ1-2
size: .
V: TRBV6-1

DNA: TGTGCCAGCAGTTACTCCCTACAGGGGGCCACAGATACGCAGTATTTT
CDR3: CASSYSLQGATDTQYF
D: TRBD1
J: TRBJ2-3
size: .
V: TRBV6-6

DNA: TGTGCCAGCAGCTTAGCGTCGGGGAATGAGCAGTTCTTC
CDR3: CASSLASGNEQFF
D: .
J: TRBJ2-1
size: .
V: TRBV7-8

DNA: TGTGCCAGCAGCAAACAAAGTATGGGGGGCAGCGAGACCCAGTACTTC
CDR3: CASSKQSMGGSETQYF
D: .
J: TRBJ2-5
size: .
V: TRBV11-2

DNA: TGTGCCAGCGCCGGGACTATCAATCAGCCCCAGCATTTT
CDR3: CASAGTINQPQHF
D: .
J: TRBJ1-5
size: .
V: TRBV27

DNA: TGTGCCCACCTAACGGGGACACTCACAGATACGCAGTATTTT
CDR3: CAHLTGTLTDTQYF
D: .
J: TRBJ2-3
size: .
V: TRBV21-1

DNA: TGTGCCAGCACGGAAGGCCGGTTCTCTGGAAACACCATATATTTT
CDR3: CASTEGRFSGNTIYF
D: .
J: TRBJ1-3
size: .
V: TRBV6-1

DNA: TGCGCCAGCAGCCAAGAAGTTCCGGCAGAGACCCAGTACTTC
CDR3: CASSQEVPAETQYF
D: .
J: TRBJ2-5
size: .
V: TRBV4-1

DNA: TGCGCCAGCAGCTCGACAGGGGGGTCCTACGAGCAGTACTTC
CDR3: CASSSTGGSYEQYF
D: TRBD1
J: TRBJ2-7
size: .
V: TRBV5-1

DNA: TGTGCCAGCAGCCCGGGGACAGGCAACCGGAGGGATGGCTACACCTTC
CDR3: CASSPGTGNRRDGYTF
D: TRBD1
J: TRBJ1-2
size: .
V: TRBV5-6

DNA: TGTGCCAGCAGCGGTTGGGGACCGCCCGATTCACCCCTCCACTTT
CDR3: CASSGWGPPDSPLHF
D: .
J: TRBJ1-6
size: few
V: TRBV9

DNA: TGTGCCAGCGCCCTTGGAGCAGCTGGCGAGCAGTACTTC
CDR3: CASALGAAGEQYF
D: .
J: TRBJ2-7
size: few
V: TRBV7-3

DNA: TGTGCCAGCAGTTCCGGCGGGGCAGGGTCCGGTACCGCGCAGTATTTT
CDR3: CASSSGGAGSGTAQYF
D: .
J: TRBJ2-3
size: .
V: TRBV6-5

DNA: TGTGCCAGCGAGGACTCTGGGGCCAACGTCCTGACTTTC
CDR3: CASEDSGANVLTF
D: .
J: TRBJ2-6
size: .
V: TRBV6-5

DNA: TGTGCCAGCAGCTTGCAAGGGGGCGCGAGCAATCAGCCCCAGCATTTT
CDR3: CASSLQGGASNQPQHF
D: TRBD1
J: TRBJ1-5
size: .
V: TRBV7-2

DNA: TGTGCCAGCATCCCACAAGGGGCCAACGTCCTGACTTTC
CDR3: CASIPQGANVLTF
D: .
J: TRBJ2-6
size: .
V: TRBV2

DNA: TGTGCCTGGAGTTTCCCTTACAGGGGATATGGCTACACCTTC
CDR3: CAWSFPYRGYGYTF
D: TRBD1
J: TRBJ1-2
size: .
V: TRBV30

DNA: TGTGCCATCAGTGAGGTCATGGCGGGGGGGCACAATGAGCAGTTCTTC
CDR3: CAISEVMAGGHNEQFF
D: TRBD2
J: TRBJ2-1
size: once
V: TRBV10-3

DNA: TGTGCCAGTAGTGGTTGGGGAGGAACCGGGGAGCTGTTTTTT
CDR3: CASSGWGGTGELFF
D: .
J: TRBJ2-2
size: .
V: TRBV19

DNA: TGTGCCAGCAGCTCTTACCTAGCGGCCGGGGAGCTGTTTTTT
CDR3: CASSSYLAAGELFF
D: TRBD2
J: TRBJ2-2
size: .
V: TRBV7-2

DNA: TGTGCCACCAGCGCGGAGTTACGGAACTATGGCTACACCTTC
CDR3: CATSAELRNYGYTF
D: .
J: TRBJ1-2
size: .
V: TRBV15

DNA: TGTGCCAGCAGCGTAGTTAACGGGGAGCTGTTTTTT
CDR3: CASSVVNGELFF
D: .
J: TRBJ2-2
size: .
V: TRBV9

DNA: TGTGCCAGTAGTGACAGCATATTTCGGAGCGTCGACTATGGCTACACCTTC
CDR3: CASSDSIFRSVDYGYTF
D: .
J: TRBJ1-2
size: .
V: TRBV19

DNA: TGTGCCAGCAGGGCTGGTAAAGCTTTCTTT
CDR3: CASRAGKAFF
D: .
J: TRBJ1-1
size: few
V: TRBV2

DNA: TGTGCTAGTGGTTTGCCACACCTGGGCAATGAGCAGTTCTTC
CDR3: CASGLPHLGNEQFF
D: .
J: TRBJ2-1
size: .
V: TRBV12-5

DNA: TGTGCCAGCAGCGTAGCTGAGGGCAGTGTTAACTATGGCTACACCTTC
CDR3: CASSVAEGSVNYGYTF
D: .
J: TRBJ1-2
size: .
V: TRBV9

DNA: TGTGCCAGTAGTCCAGCAGCGTTGGATACGCAGTATTTT
CDR3: CASSPAALDTQYF
D: .
J: TRBJ2-3
size: .
V: TRBV19

DNA: TGTGCCAGCAGTGAGGGACAGGGATATAACTATGGCTACACCTTC
CDR3: CASSEGQGYNYGYTF
D: TRBD1
J: TRBJ1-2
size: .
V: TRBV6-4

DNA: TGTGCCAGCAGGTCCCCGGACAGGGGGACTGAAGCTTTCTTT
CDR3: CASRSPDRGTEAFF
D: TRBD1
J: TRBJ1-1
size: .
V: TRBV7-9

DNA: TGTGCCTGGAGGGACTGGGGGGAGAGACAGCCGCCCCAGCATTTT
CDR3: CAWRDWGERQPPQHF
D: .
J: TRBJ1-5
size: .
V: TRBV30

DNA: TGTGCCAGCAGCCCGGAGCGGAACACTGAAGCTTTCTTT
CDR3: CASSPERNTEAFF
D: .
J: TRBJ1-1
size: .
V: TRBV7-9

DNA: TGTGCCATCAGTGAGTCGATGGCAGGGGGCTTAAACAATGAGCAGTTCTTC
CDR3: CAISESMAGGLNNEQFF
D: TRBD1
J: TRBJ2-1
size: once
V: TRBV10-3

DNA: TGTGCCAGCAGCTTCTTCCGGGGGTCAAACTATGGCTACACCTTC
CDR3: CASSFFRGSNYGYTF
D: .
J: TRBJ1-2
size: .
V: TRBV7-8

DNA: TGTGCCAGCAGCCAACTAGCGGGGGGGCCCGAGCAGTACTTC
CDR3: CASSQLAGGPEQYF
D: TRBD2
J: TRBJ2-7
size: .
V: TRBV6-6

DNA: TGCGCCAGCAGCTTGACAGTTCCCTACAATGAGCAGTTCTTC
CDR3: CASSLTVPYNEQFF
D: .
J: TRBJ2-1
size: once
V: TRBV5-1

DNA: TGTGCCAGCAGCTTAATGCCGGGACAATATAATTCACCCCTCCACTTT
CDR3: CASSLMPGQYNSPLHF
D: .
J: TRBJ1-6
size: .
V: TRBV7-3

DNA: TGCGCCAGCAGCCCAATTCCCTCCACCACAGGTCGAAAAAACAATGAGCAGTTCTTC
CDR3: CASSPIPSTTGRKNNEQFF
D: .
J: TRBJ2-1
size: .
V: TRBV5-1

DNA: TGTGCCAGCAGCGAAACCGGGACTCCCACTACTACCTACGAGCAGTACTTC
CDR3: CASSETGTPTTTYEQYF
D: .
J: TRBJ2-7
size: few
V: TRBV9

DNA: TGTGCCAGTAGTTCGGGGGACGGGGAGCTGTTTTTT
CDR3: CASSSGDGELFF
D: .
J: TRBJ2-2
size: .
V: TRBV19

DNA: TGTGCCAGCAGCTTGGCGCAGGCTGGGCGAGAGACCCAGTACTTC
CDR3: CASSLAQAGRETQYF
D: .
J: TRBJ2-5
size: .
V: TRBV5-8

DNA: TGCGCCAGCAGCCCCGGTGGACTAGCGGGGGTCTCCGGTGAGCAGTTCTTC
CDR3: CASSPGGLAGVSGEQFF
D: TRBD2
J: TRBJ2-1
size: .
V: TRBV10-1

DNA: TGCGCCAGCAGCTTCGGACAGGGAGGTGGCTACACCTTC
CDR3: CASSFGQGGGYTF
D: TRBD1
J: TRBJ1-2
size: few
V: TRBV5-1

DNA: TGTGCCAGCAGCCCCCACCTTGAGACCCTCCACTTT
CDR3: CASSPHLETLHF
D: .
J: TRBJ1-6
size: .
V: TRBV7-2

DNA: TGTGCCAGCAGCTTAGCGCAGGGACAGGGCTTGAGGGGCTACACCTTC
CDR3: CASSLAQGQGLRGYTF
D: TRBD1
J: TRBJ1-2
size: once
V: TRBV7-8

DNA: TGTGCCAGCAGTTTAAGACCCTACACCGGGGAGCTGTTTTTT
CDR3: CASSLRPYTGELFF
D: .
J: TRBJ2-2
size: .
V: TRBV27

DNA: TGTGCCAGCAGTGAAATGGTCTACGAGCAGTACTTC
CDR3: CASSEMVYEQYF
D: .
J: TRBJ2-7
size: .
V: TRBV6-1

DNA: TGCGCCAGCAGCTTGGGGGGGGGATCACCCCTCCACTTT
CDR3: CASSLGGGSPLHF
D: .
J: TRBJ1-6
size: .
V: TRBV5-1